The T cell receptor (beta chain) described here comes from a study of blood T cells in healthy people across ages. CDR3 size: 12 residues. Germline V CDR1 and CDR2: DFQATT, SNEGSKA (reference sequence). Deletions cut 6 bases from V and 7 bases from J, with 14 bases between. In its sample, this clonotype was seen many times. A second PCR, run for roughly 7 to 12 cycles, used a sample-barcoded 5' primer plus a J-beta primer mix. A single record per CDR3 protein comes from TCRdb applying MiXCR to the 5' RACE reads. Of about 770,000 distinct CDR3 sequences listed, approximately 44% are singletons. V gene TRBV20-1 combines with J gene TRBJ2-3; the D gene is possibly TRBD2 (5 bases). The receptor's source is a man in his fifties or sixties in good health. The specimen was blood. CDR3 sequence: CSASRGSNTQYF. CDR3 nucleotide sequence: TGCAGTGCGTCACGGGGTTCGAATACGCAGTATTTT.